A few counts support the clone carrying this T cell receptor beta chain. Clones were read by immunoSEQ multiplex PCR, and TCRdb kept only the in-frame ones, dropping some. The sample lists 60,000 to 75,000 clones, about 82% occurring once. This sample was included in a study of blood T cell repertoires in COVID-19. V was shortened by 1 base and J by 1 base, with 19 bases between the two germline ends. Germline lookup yields CDR1 SGHDN and CDR2 FVKESK. The CDR3 extends over 18 amino acids. This TCR was sampled from a human donor in a cohort sampled during active COVID-19. Specimen: peripheral blood. The chain has TRBV14 and TRBJ1-1, with a tentative D call TRBD1 (5 bases). In nucleotides, the CDR3 is TGTGCCAGCAGCCAAGTGGGCAGGGAATGGGGCCGGAACACTGAAGCTTTCTTT. Protein product: CASSQVGREWGRNTEAFF.